The next 29 T cell receptor beta chains were all read from a single sample in a study of T-cell reconstitution after alpha-beta-depleted transplantation in children. Unique molecular identifiers were built into the TCRbeta library. TCRdb re-analysed the PCR reads in MiXCR, keeping a single row per CDR3 protein. Among hundreds of thousands of distinct CDR3 sequences listed, around 14% were seen once. The sequencing used PBMCs, collected before TCRalphabeta/CD19-depleted stem cell transplant. These receptors were collected from a girl aged 2 to 9 with congenital amegakaryocytic thrombocytopenia, due to receive a stem cell transplant.

In its sample, this clonotype was seen many times. The chain employs TRBV20-1 and TRBJ2-1; unclear D gene. This CDR3 spans 13 amino acids. V was trimmed by 5 bases and J by 10 bases, leaving 18 bases between them. Germline V CDR1 and CDR2: DFQATT, SNEGSKA (reference sequence). The CDR3 coding sequence is TGCAGTGCTCCCTACCCCTCACAGCCCGAGCAGTTCTTC. Protein sequence: CSAPYPSQPEQFF.

The chain has TRBV5-1 and TRBJ2-3; 8 bases are shared with TRBD2. Trimming removed 2 bases from V and 5 bases from J; junction bases left unmatched: 4. The length of the CDR3 is 14 residues. Germline V lookup: CDR1 SGHRS, CDR2 YFSETQ. CDR3: CASSLAGEVDTQYF. The CDR3 bases are TGCGCCAGCAGCTTAGCGGGAGAGGTAGATACGCAGTATTTT.

The rearrangement uses TRBV5-1 and TRBJ2-2; possibly TRBD2 for D (6 bases). With 4 bases removed from V and 1 base from J, the gap between germline ends came to 20 bases. The germline V gene encodes CDR1 SGHRS and CDR2 YFSETQ. The CDR3 covers 18 residues. CDR3 region: CASSRRVYTSRNTGELFF. In DNA form, the CDR3 reads TGCGCCAGCAGCCGGAGGGTTTATACAAGTAGGAACACCGGGGAGCTGTTTTTT.

Only a few counts were recorded for this clonotype. V gene TRBV5-1 combines with J gene TRBJ2-3, with 7 bases identical to TRBD1. The CDR3 is made up of 16 amino acids. J lost 2 bases, V lost 4 bases, and 10 bases had no gene match. CDR1 is SGHRS and CDR2 is YFSETQ in the germline V gene. The CDR3 region has the DNA TGCGCCAGCAGCAAGGCCGGGACAGCCTCCACAGATACGCAGTATTTT. It yields the protein CASSKAGTASTDTQYF. The full variable domain, completed using reference TRBV5-1 and TRBJ2-3, is KAGVTQTPRYLIKTRGQQVTLSCSPISGHRSVSWYQQTPGQGLQFLFEYFSETQRNKGNFPGRFSGRQFSNSRSEMNVSTLELGDSALYLCASSKAGTASTDTQYFGPGTRLTVL.

This clonotype was counted at least ten times. The V call is TRBV5-1, the J call TRBJ2-1; D is unresolved. The V and J ends lost 0 bases and 6 bases respectively, with 7 bases between them. CDR3 length: 13 residues. Germline V gene data show CDR1 as SGHRS and CDR2 as YFSETQ. CDR3 amino acids: CASSLGVVNEQFF. The CDR3 bases are TGCGCCAGCAGCTTGGGGGTAGTCAATGAGCAGTTCTTC.

This clonotype was seen a single time. The rearrangement uses TRBV5-1 and TRBJ2-7; possible D gene TRBD1, 6 bases. The CDR3 is 13 amino acids. The germline gives CDR1 SGHRS, CDR2 YFSETQ. The V and J ends lost 3 bases and 5 bases respectively, with 12 bases between them. The CDR3 coding sequence is TGCGCCAGCAGCTCCACAGGGTACCACGAGCAGTACTTC. This translates into CASSSTGYHEQYF.

This clonotype appeared many times. J is TRBJ1-1 and V is TRBV12-3 or TRBV12-4; D not resolved. With 3 bases removed from V and 11 bases from J, the gap between germline ends came to 10 bases. CDR3 size: 11 residues. Written as DNA, the CDR3 is TGTGCCAGCAGTTTTAACGGGGAGGCTTTCTTT. It codes for CASSFNGEAFF.

At least ten counts were recorded for this clonotype. The J gene is TRBJ2-3, the V gene TRBV28, with 13 bases fitting TRBD2. Trimming removed 4 bases from V and 3 bases from J; junction bases left unmatched: 13. Germline lookup yields CDR1 MDHEN and CDR2 SYDVKM. CDR3 length: 19 amino acids. The DNA of the CDR3 is TGTGCCAGCAGTTCAACTAGCGGGAGGGCCTTAGGGTTGACAGATACGCAGTATTTT. It yields the protein CASSSTSGRALGLTDTQYF.

This clonotype has more than one count but fewer than ten. The CDR3 coding sequence is TGCGCCAGCAGCTTTGTCCCCGGGAGCAACACCGGGGAGCTGTTTTTT. Amino acid sequence: CASSFVPGSNTGELFF. This chain links TRBV5-1 with TRBJ2-2; maybe TRBD2 (6 bases). Germline V CDR1 and CDR2: SGHRS, YFSETQ. The CDR3 length is 16 residues. Trimming cost V 2 bases and J 2 bases, with 13 bases left between them.

The V and J genes are TRBV20-1 and TRBJ1-2; TRBD1 might be the D (5 bases). CDR1 DFQATT and CDR2 SNEGSKA come from the germline V gene (reference sequence). CDR3 length equals 13 residues. V lost 5 bases and J 4 bases, leaving 14 bases between the germline ends. CDR3 nucleotide sequence: TGCAGTGCTGCACCGGGACGATTCTATGGCTACACCTTC. This sequence encodes CSAAPGRFYGYTF.

This clonotype was counted ten times or more. V and J are TRBV12-3 or TRBV12-4 and TRBJ2-3; TRBD1 matches 7 bases. The CDR3 runs 15 residues. J was trimmed by 1 base and V by 5 bases; bases with no gene match: 6. This CDR3 reads CASSVDRVRTDTQYF. The DNA for the CDR3 is TGTGCCAGCAGTGTAGACAGGGTCCGCACAGATACGCAGTATTTT.

The chain recombines TRBV20-1 with TRBJ1-1; D gene uncertain. The CDR3 extends over 15 amino acids. Germline CDR1 reads DFQATT; CDR2 reads SNEGSKA (reference sequence). The germline V and J ends were trimmed by 3 bases and 6 bases, with 20 bases remaining between them. CDR3 sequence (DNA): TGCAGTGCTAGTTCTATGAGACAACCGACACCTGAAGCTTTCTTT. Its translation: CSASSMRQPTPEAFF.

This clonotype was observed a handful of times. The chain is built from TRBV7-8 and TRBJ1-1, with D perhaps matching TRBD1 (6 bases). CDR1 SGHVS and CDR2 FQNEAQ come from the germline V gene. The CDR3 totals 15 residues. V dropped 1 base and J dropped 1 base, with 10 bases sitting between them. CDR3 protein: CASSLVTGPNTEAFF. The CDR3 nucleotides are TGTGCCAGCAGCTTAGTCACAGGGCCGAACACTGAAGCTTTCTTT.

This chain joins TRBV5-1 and TRBJ2-1; possible D gene TRBD1, 6 bases. Per germline, CDR1 SGHRS and CDR2 YFSETQ. The length of the CDR3 is 14 residues. The V and J ends lost 0 bases and 7 bases respectively, with 11 bases between them. The CDR3 here is CASSLGSGVNEQFF. CDR3 bases: TGCGCCAGCAGCTTGGGCTCAGGGGTTAATGAGCAGTTCTTC.

The chain employs TRBV21-1 and TRBJ2-3; the listed D gene, TRBD1, was not tested against the DNA. TRBV21-1 is an annotated pseudogene. The CDR3 spans 18 residues. CDR3 amino acids: CASSAIRERGVRTDTQYF. DNA of the CDR3: TGTGCCAGCAGCGCCATACGGGAGCGAGGGGTTCGCACAGATACGCAGTATTTT.

This clonotype was counted many times. This chain connects TRBV11-2 to TRBJ2-4; no clear D gene. V gave up 7 bases and J gave up 2 bases, with 9 bases separating them. CDR3 length equals 13 residues. Per the germline V gene, CDR1 is SGHAT and CDR2 is FQNNGV. This chain's CDR3 is CASTYGTKNIQYF. In DNA, the CDR3 is TGTGCCAGCACCTATGGCACCAAAAACATTCAGTACTTC.

This clonotype has a handful of counts. This chain joins TRBV6-1 and TRBJ2-3, with D possibly matching TRBD1 (7 bases). Trimming removed 7 bases from V and 0 bases from J, with 17 bases in between. Germline V lookup: CDR1 MNHNS, CDR2 SASEGT. There are 16 residues in the CDR3. Here the CDR3 DNA reads TGTGCCAGCATGGGACAGCGGGCTTCTAGCACAGATACGCAGTATTTT. The encoded protein is CASMGQRASSTDTQYF.

This clonotype was recorded a few times. The chain carries TRBV11-2 and TRBJ2-7; tentatively, D is TRBD1 (6 bases). The CDR3 covers 16 residues. CDR1 is SGHAT, CDR2 FQNNGV, per germline. Trimming shortened V by 5 bases and J by 3 bases, and 20 bases separated the two germline ends. The CDR3 nucleotides read TGTGCCAGCAGCCCGATGCCGGGGACAACTTACTACGAGCAGTACTTC. Translation: CASSPMPGTTYYEQYF.

This clonotype showed up just a few times. This chain links TRBV20-1 with TRBJ2-1, with D possibly being TRBD2 (6 bases). The CDR3 loop spans 14 amino acids. Germline lookup yields CDR1 DFQATT and CDR2 SNEGSKA (reference sequence). The ends were cut back, 3 bases at V and 2 bases at J, with 11 bases in the middle. CDR3 nucleotides: TGCAGTGCTAGCGCGGGGCTAACCTACAATGAGCAGTTCTTC. Amino acid sequence: CSASAGLTYNEQFF.

The V and J genes are TRBV11-2 and TRBJ2-2; D is undetermined. The CDR3 loop spans 13 amino acids. Germline V gene lookup returns CDR1 SGHAT and CDR2 FQNNGV. V gave up 2 bases and J gave up 3 bases, with 4 bases separating them. The CDR3: CASSLKYTGELFF. CDR3 sequence (DNA): TGTGCCAGCAGCTTAAAATACACCGGGGAGCTGTTTTTT.

As regards this clonotype: A read error is possible here, since a much larger clone lies one base away. The rearrangement joins TRBV18 to TRBJ1-1; D is ambiguous. This CDR3 has 14 residues. Germline lookup yields CDR1 KGHSH and CDR2 LQKENI. V gave up 1 base and J gave up 2 bases, with 8 bases separating them. CDR3 region: CASSPRASNTEAFF. The CDR3 nucleotides read TGTGCCAGCTCACCACGGGCGAGCAACACTGAAGCTTTCTTT.

This clonotype occurred many times. V usage is TRBV4-1 and J usage is TRBJ2-2; D unresolved. The V end lost 5 bases, the J end lost 3 bases, and 10 bases lay between the germline ends. This CDR3 spans 14 amino acids. CDR1 and CDR2 from the germline V gene are MGHRA and YSYEKL. This chain's CDR3 is CASSYGLHTGELFF. Here the CDR3 DNA reads TGCGCCAGCAGCTACGGGCTTCACACCGGGGAGCTGTTTTTT.

There are many counts of this clonotype. The gene calls are TRBV5-6 and TRBJ1-1; the D is unclear. The CDR3 sequence is 17 residues long. V lost 0 bases to trimming and J lost 0 bases, with 15 bases between them. Germline assignment: CDR1 SGHDT and CDR2 YYEEEE. This CDR3 reads CASSLAGIGMLNTEAFF. CDR3 nucleotide sequence: TGTGCCAGCAGCTTGGCCGGTATAGGGATGCTGAACACTGAAGCTTTCTTT.

This clonotype was recorded a few times. CDR3 DNA sequence: TGCGCCAGCACCAATCCGGGACAGGGCACCTACGAGCAGTACTTC. Its protein product is CASTNPGQGTYEQYF. This chain links TRBV5-1 with TRBJ2-7; 9 bases fit TRBD1. The CDR3 extends over 15 amino acids. The V and J ends lost 6 bases and 2 bases, in that order; junction bases with no gene match: 9. Germline-derived CDR1 and CDR2 are SGHRS and YFSETQ.

At least ten counts were recorded for this clonotype. The chain carries TRBV6-1 and TRBJ2-1; 13 nucleotides line up with TRBD2. This CDR3 comprises 15 residues. Germline V lookup: CDR1 MNHNS, CDR2 SASEGT. V trimming: 5 bases; J trimming: 8 bases; junction bases outside the gene matches: 6. CDR3 sequence (DNA): TGTGCCAGCAGTACCGGAGGACTAGCGGGAGATGAGCAGTTCTTC. Translation gives CASSTGGLAGDEQFF.

This clonotype was seen many times. This chain links TRBV5-4 with TRBJ2-7; 7 nucleotides agree with TRBD1. CDR1 is SGHNT, CDR2 YYREEE, per germline (reference sequence). This CDR3 is 14 amino acids long. V shed 2 bases and J 2 bases; nucleotides not matched to a gene: 4. The CDR3 sequence is CASSFQGETYEQYF. As DNA, the CDR3 is TGTGCCAGCAGCTTCCAGGGGGAGACCTACGAGCAGTACTTC. The entire variable domain, with the rest obtained from reference TRBV5-4 and TRBJ2-7, is as follows: ETGVTQSPTHLIKTRGQQVTLRCSSQSGHNTVSWYQQALGQGPQFIFQYYREEENGRGNFPPRFSGLQFPNYSSELNVNALELDDSALYLCASSFQGETYEQYFGPGTRLTVT.

J is TRBJ2-5 and V is TRBV29-1; possibly TRBD1 for D (6 bases). Trimming removed 1 base from V and 9 bases from J, with 12 bases in between. CDR1 is SQVTM, CDR2 ANQGSEA, per germline. The CDR3 totals 12 residues. In DNA, the CDR3 is TGCAGCGTTGAAGTATCGTCAGGGGCCCAGTACTTC. It codes for CSVEVSSGAQYF. Together with reference TRBV29-1 and TRBJ2-5, the CDR3 gives the full variable domain: SAVISQKPSRDICQRGTSLTIQCQVDSQVTMMFWYRQQPGQSLTLIATANQGSEATYESGFVIDKFPISRPNLTFSTLTVSNMSPEDSSIYLCSVEVSSGAQYFGPGTRLLVL.

Notes on this clonotype: A clone one base away is much larger, so this may be a read error. The chain is built from TRBV12-5 and TRBJ2-5; D gene ambiguous. Trimming took off 6 bases at V and 5 bases at J, with 16 bases between the two ends. CDR3 length: 14 residues. Germline V lookup: CDR1 LGHNT, CDR2 FRNRAP. CDR3 coding DNA: TGTGCTAGTGGGACCGGCGCTCTATTGGAGACCCAGTACTTC. The encoded protein is CASGTGALLETQYF.

This clonotype has ten or more counts. The rearrangement links TRBV29-1 to TRBJ2-4; TRBD2 might be the D (5 bases). The ends were cut back, 8 bases at V and 3 bases at J, with 11 bases in the middle. The CDR3 contains 12 residues. From germline, CDR1 is SQVTM and CDR2 ANQGSEA. The CDR3 region is CSKGGGKNIQYF. CDR3 bases: TGCAGCAAAGGAGGAGGCAAAAACATTCAGTACTTC.